These T cell receptor beta chains were read from a single sample in a study of cytomegalovirus exposure and HLA in healthy donors. Sequenced by immunoSEQ multiplex PCR; TCRdb stores in-frame clones only, minus some. The sample yields 160,000 or so clones, about three quarters seen once. Sequences were obtained from PBMCs. Receptors originate from a woman in her twenties or thirties in good health and CMV-seronegative. Both conserved end residues are part of each CDR3. The D gene is left open where the match is weak. Size is omitted from some rows. Given values are once, few, many or a class for expanded clones.

d_gene: TRBD1
abundance: NA
j_gene: TRBJ1-5
v_gene: TRBV27
CDR3aa: CASSLSTGGSNQPQHF
CDR3nt: TGTGCCAGCAGTTTATCCACAGGGGGTAGCAATCAGCCCCAGCATTTT

d_gene: TRBD2
abundance: NA
j_gene: TRBJ2-7
v_gene: TRBV29-1
CDR3aa: CSVEVASGGGSYEQYF
CDR3nt: TGCAGCGTTGAAGTCGCTAGCGGGGGGGGCTCCTACGAGCAGTACTTC

d_gene: TRBD1
abundance: NA
j_gene: TRBJ1-5
v_gene: TRBV11-2
CDR3aa: CASSRNTGGNQPQHF
CDR3nt: TGTGCCAGCAGCCGGAATACAGGGGGCAATCAGCCCCAGCATTTT

d_gene: NA
abundance: few
j_gene: TRBJ2-1
v_gene: TRBV21-1
CDR3aa: CASTPPGQKNEQFF
CDR3nt: TGTGCCAGCACTCCCCCGGGACAGAAAAATGAGCAGTTCTTC

d_gene: NA
abundance: NA
j_gene: TRBJ2-5
v_gene: TRBV5-1
CDR3aa: CASSLNSQETQYF
CDR3nt: TGCGCCAGCAGCTTGAACAGCCAAGAGACCCAGTACTTC

d_gene: NA
abundance: NA
j_gene: TRBJ1-2
v_gene: TRBV27
CDR3aa: CASSLSGGHYGYTF
CDR3nt: TGTGCCAGCAGTTTATCGGGGGGGCACTATGGCTACACCTTC

d_gene: TRBD1
abundance: NA
j_gene: TRBJ1-2
v_gene: TRBV5-4
CDR3aa: CASSAGGNYGYTF
CDR3nt: TGTGCCAGCAGCGCAGGGGGCAACTATGGCTACACCTTC

d_gene: NA
abundance: NA
j_gene: TRBJ2-1
v_gene: TRBV5-4
CDR3aa: CASSSGSYESSYNEQFF
CDR3nt: TGTGCCAGCAGCTCGGGGTCCTATGAGAGCTCCTACAATGAGCAGTTCTTC

d_gene: NA
abundance: NA
j_gene: TRBJ2-5
v_gene: TRBV29-1
CDR3aa: CSVDPPQSGVVETQYF
CDR3nt: TGCAGCGTTGACCCCCCCCAGAGCGGAGTGGTAGAGACCCAGTACTTC

d_gene: TRBD2
abundance: NA
j_gene: TRBJ2-1
v_gene: TRBV4-2
CDR3aa: CASSQSGNSYNEQFF
CDR3nt: TGTGCCAGCAGCCAAAGCGGGAACTCCTACAATGAGCAGTTCTTC

d_gene: TRBD1
abundance: few
j_gene: TRBJ2-1
v_gene: TRBV11-2
CDR3aa: CASSNRDRVSYNEQFF
CDR3nt: TGTGCCAGCAGCAATCGCGACAGGGTATCCTACAATGAGCAGTTCTTC

d_gene: NA
abundance: NA
j_gene: TRBJ1-2
v_gene: TRBV5-6
CDR3aa: CASSLRETATSYTF
CDR3nt: TGTGCCAGCAGCTTGAGGGAAACAGCGACTAGCTACACCTTC

d_gene: TRBD1
abundance: NA
j_gene: TRBJ2-2
v_gene: TRBV19
CDR3aa: CASSIGTGVAGELFF
CDR3nt: TGTGCCAGTAGTATAGGGACAGGGGTGGCCGGGGAGCTGTTTTTT

d_gene: TRBD1
abundance: NA
j_gene: TRBJ1-5
v_gene: TRBV28
CDR3aa: CASRPGQGPDQPQHF
CDR3nt: TGTGCCAGCAGACCGGGACAGGGGCCCGATCAGCCCCAGCATTTT

d_gene: NA
abundance: NA
j_gene: TRBJ2-7
v_gene: TRBV19
CDR3aa: CASSIAAHGEYEQYF
CDR3nt: TGTGCCAGTAGTATAGCCGCTCACGGGGAGTACGAGCAGTACTTC

d_gene: TRBD2
abundance: NA
j_gene: TRBJ2-7
v_gene: TRBV9
CDR3aa: CASSVGGLGSHEQYF
CDR3nt: TGTGCCAGCAGCGTAGGAGGACTAGGTAGTCACGAGCAGTACTTC

d_gene: NA
abundance: few
j_gene: TRBJ2-5
v_gene: TRBV18
CDR3aa: CASSPGNSRETQYF
CDR3nt: TGTGCCAGCTCACCCGGGAATTCGAGGGAGACCCAGTACTTC

d_gene: TRBD1
abundance: NA
j_gene: TRBJ2-7
v_gene: TRBV27
CDR3aa: CASSFKGQGWEQYF
CDR3nt: TGTGCCAGCAGTTTTAAGGGACAGGGGTGGGAGCAGTACTTC

d_gene: NA
abundance: NA
j_gene: TRBJ2-2
v_gene: TRBV7-8
CDR3aa: CASSFRGATGELFF
CDR3nt: TGTGCCAGCAGCTTCAGGGGGGCCACCGGGGAGCTGTTTTTT

d_gene: NA
abundance: NA
j_gene: TRBJ2-7
v_gene: TRBV9
CDR3aa: CASSVGFSVAYEQYF
CDR3nt: TGTGCCAGCAGCGTAGGATTCAGCGTGGCCTACGAGCAGTACTTC

d_gene: NA
abundance: NA
j_gene: TRBJ1-5
v_gene: TRBV21-1
CDR3aa: CASSNIGGHGQPQHF
CDR3nt: TGTGCCAGCAGCAATATCGGGGGGCACGGTCAGCCCCAGCATTTT

d_gene: NA
abundance: NA
j_gene: TRBJ2-3
v_gene: TRBV6-4
CDR3aa: CASSDGATRVDTQYF
CDR3nt: TGTGCCAGCAGTGACGGGGCTACCCGGGTAGATACGCAGTATTTT

d_gene: TRBD2
abundance: once
j_gene: TRBJ2-7
v_gene: TRBV7-9
CDR3aa: CASSKPSGPYEQYF
CDR3nt: TGTGCCAGCAGCAAGCCTAGCGGGCCCTACGAGCAGTACTTC

d_gene: TRBD1
abundance: NA
j_gene: TRBJ2-7
v_gene: TRBV11-2
CDR3aa: CASSRDRGYEQYF
CDR3nt: TGTGCCAGCAGCCGGGACAGGGGCTACGAGCAGTACTTC

d_gene: NA
abundance: NA
j_gene: TRBJ2-6
v_gene: TRBV2
CDR3aa: CASTEGLPLATYVLTF
CDR3nt: TGTGCCAGCACCGAAGGTCTTCCTTTAGCTACATACGTCCTGACTTTC

d_gene: NA
abundance: few
j_gene: TRBJ1-6
v_gene: TRBV10-1
CDR3aa: CAGGREIGSPLHF
CDR3nt: TGCGCCGGCGGCCGGGAAATCGGGTCACCCCTCCACTTT

d_gene: NA
abundance: few
j_gene: TRBJ2-6
v_gene: TRBV19
CDR3aa: CASSNNHGSGANVLTF
CDR3nt: TGTGCCAGTAGTAATAATCACGGGTCCGGGGCCAACGTCCTGACTTTC

d_gene: NA
abundance: NA
j_gene: TRBJ2-2
v_gene: TRBV5-6
CDR3aa: CASSLPVNTGELFF
CDR3nt: TGTGCCAGCAGCTTGCCGGTGAACACCGGGGAGCTGTTTTTT

d_gene: TRBD1
abundance: NA
j_gene: TRBJ1-5
v_gene: TRBV19
CDR3aa: CASSRDRASQPQHF
CDR3nt: TGTGCCAGTAGTAGGGACAGGGCCAGTCAGCCCCAGCATTTT

d_gene: TRBD1
abundance: NA
j_gene: TRBJ1-5
v_gene: TRBV5-1
CDR3aa: CASSLGGQRSQPQHF
CDR3nt: TGCGCCAGCAGCTTAGGGGGACAGCGCTCTCAGCCCCAGCATTTT

d_gene: NA
abundance: few
j_gene: TRBJ1-2
v_gene: TRBV14
CDR3aa: CASSQDDYGYTF
CDR3nt: TGTGCCAGCAGCCAAGACGACTATGGCTACACCTTC